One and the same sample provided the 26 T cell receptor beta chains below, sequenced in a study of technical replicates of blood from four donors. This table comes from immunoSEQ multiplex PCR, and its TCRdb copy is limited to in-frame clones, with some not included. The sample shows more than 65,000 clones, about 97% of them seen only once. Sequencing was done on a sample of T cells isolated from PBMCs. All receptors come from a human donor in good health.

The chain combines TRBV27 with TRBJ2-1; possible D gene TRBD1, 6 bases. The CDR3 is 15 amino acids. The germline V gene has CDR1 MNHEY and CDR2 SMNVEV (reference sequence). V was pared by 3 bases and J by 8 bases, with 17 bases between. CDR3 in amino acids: CASSFERDISDEQFF. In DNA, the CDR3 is TGTGCCAGCAGTTTCGAACGGGACATATCCGATGAGCAGTTCTTC.

This CDR3 is CSLWGRVDGYTF. CDR3 bases: TGCAGCCTATGGGGCAGGGTGGATGGCTACACCTTC. The chain uses TRBV29-1 and TRBJ1-2; tentatively, D is TRBD1 (5 bases). Germline V lookup: CDR1 SQVTM, CDR2 ANQGSEA. CDR3 size: 12 residues. V lost 8 bases and J lost 6, with 16 bases in between.

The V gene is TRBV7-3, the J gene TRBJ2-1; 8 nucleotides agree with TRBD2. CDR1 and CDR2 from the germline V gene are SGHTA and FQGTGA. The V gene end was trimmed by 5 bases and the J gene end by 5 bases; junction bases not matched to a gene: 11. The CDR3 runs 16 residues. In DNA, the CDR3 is TGTGCCAGCAGCACCAGCGTAGCGGGGCTTCACAATGAGCAGTTCTTC. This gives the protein CASSTSVAGLHNEQFF.

CDR3 nucleotides: TGTGCCAGCAGCCCGACTAGCGGGTGGACTGGGACCCAGTACTTC. Translation: CASSPTSGWTGTQYF. V gene TRBV7-2 combines with J gene TRBJ2-5, with 10 bases aligning to TRBD2. Germline CDR1 SGHTA, CDR2 FQGNSA. This CDR3 comprises 15 residues. V shed 5 bases and J 7 bases; nucleotides not matched to a gene: 10.

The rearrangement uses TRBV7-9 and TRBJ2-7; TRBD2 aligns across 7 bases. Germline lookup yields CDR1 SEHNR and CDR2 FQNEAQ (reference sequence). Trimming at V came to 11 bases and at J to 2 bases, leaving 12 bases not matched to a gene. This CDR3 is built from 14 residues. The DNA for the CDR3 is TGTGCCCTAGAGGGAGGGAAAGGTCCCTACGAGCAGTACTTC. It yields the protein CALEGGKGPYEQYF.

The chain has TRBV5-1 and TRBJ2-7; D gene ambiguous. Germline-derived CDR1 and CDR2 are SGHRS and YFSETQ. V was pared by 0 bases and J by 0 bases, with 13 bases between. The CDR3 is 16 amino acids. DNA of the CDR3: TGCGCCAGCAGCTTGGGTGACCCCGACTTCTCCTACGAGCAGTACTTC. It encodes CASSLGDPDFSYEQYF. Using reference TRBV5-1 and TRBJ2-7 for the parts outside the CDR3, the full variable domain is KAGVTQTPRYLIKTRGQQVTLSCSPISGHRSVSWYQQTPGQGLQFLFEYFSETQRNKGNFPGRFSGRQFSNSRSEMNVSTLELGDSALYLCASSLGDPDFSYEQYFGPGTRLTVT.

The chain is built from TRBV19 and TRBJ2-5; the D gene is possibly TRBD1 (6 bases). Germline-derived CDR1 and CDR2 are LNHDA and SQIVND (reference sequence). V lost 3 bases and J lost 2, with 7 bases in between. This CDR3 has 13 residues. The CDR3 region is CASSMRGQETQYF. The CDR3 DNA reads TGTGCCAGTAGTATGAGGGGGCAAGAGACCCAGTACTTC.

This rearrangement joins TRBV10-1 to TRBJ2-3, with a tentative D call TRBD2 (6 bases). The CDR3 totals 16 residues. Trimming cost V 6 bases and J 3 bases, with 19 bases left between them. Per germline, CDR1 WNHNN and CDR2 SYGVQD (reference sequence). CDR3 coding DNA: TGCGCCAGCAGCGGGCCTCCCGGGAGAGGGACAGATACGCAGTATTTT. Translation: CASSGPPGRGTDTQYF.

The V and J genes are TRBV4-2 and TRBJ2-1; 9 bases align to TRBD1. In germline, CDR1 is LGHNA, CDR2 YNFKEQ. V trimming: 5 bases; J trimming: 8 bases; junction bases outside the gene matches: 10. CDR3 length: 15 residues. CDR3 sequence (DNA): TGTGCCAGCAGCGCCCGACAGGGGGTAAAGGATGAGCAGTTCTTC. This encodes CASSARQGVKDEQFF.

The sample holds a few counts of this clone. CDR3 amino acids: CASSPGTVKNTGELFF. For the CDR3, the DNA is TGTGCCAGCAGCCCCGGGACAGTAAAGAACACCGGGGAGCTGTTTTTT. This chain connects TRBV11-2 to TRBJ2-2; 7 bases match TRBD1. Germline-derived CDR1 and CDR2 are SGHAT and FQNNGV. V shed 5 bases, J shed 1 base, and the junction held 7 bases outside the gene matches. The CDR3 has 16 amino acids.

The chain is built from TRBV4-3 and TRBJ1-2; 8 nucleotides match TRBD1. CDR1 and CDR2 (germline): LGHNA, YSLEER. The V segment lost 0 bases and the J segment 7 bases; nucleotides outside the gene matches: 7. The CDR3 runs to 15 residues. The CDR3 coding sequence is TGCGCCAGCAGCCAAGAGGCGACAGGGGTCCCTGGCTACACCTTC. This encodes CASSQEATGVPGYTF.

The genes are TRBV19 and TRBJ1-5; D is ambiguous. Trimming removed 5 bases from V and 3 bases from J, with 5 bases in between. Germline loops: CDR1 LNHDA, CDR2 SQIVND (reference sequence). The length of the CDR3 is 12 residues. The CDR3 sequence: CASSWPNQPQHF. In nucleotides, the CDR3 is TGTGCCAGTAGTTGGCCCAATCAGCCCCAGCATTTT.

The CDR3 loop is CASSLQGAGNTIYF. CDR3 bases: TGTGCCAGCAGTTTACAGGGAGCTGGAAACACCATATATTTT. The chain couples TRBV6-5 to TRBJ1-3; TRBD1 is a possible D gene (6 bases). The CDR3 contains 14 residues. Germline CDR1 is MNHEY and CDR2 is SVGAGI. With 4 bases removed from V and 2 bases from J, the gap between germline ends came to 9 bases.

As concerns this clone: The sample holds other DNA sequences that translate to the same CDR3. The CDR3 bases are TGTGCCACCAGCAGAGCAGGGGATTACGGCTACACCTTC. Encoded protein: CATSRAGDYGYTF. The chain has TRBV15 and TRBJ1-2, with a tentative D call TRBD1 (6 bases). Germline V lookup: CDR1 LNHNV, CDR2 YYDKDF (reference sequence). The ends were cut back, 1 base at V and 8 bases at J, with 11 bases in the middle. This CDR3 is built from 13 residues.

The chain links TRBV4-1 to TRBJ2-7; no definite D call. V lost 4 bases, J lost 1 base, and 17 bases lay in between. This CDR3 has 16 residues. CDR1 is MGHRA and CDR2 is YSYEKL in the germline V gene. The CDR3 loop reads CASSRLTDAGSYEQYF. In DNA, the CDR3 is TGCGCCAGCAGCCGCCTGACGGATGCCGGGTCCTACGAGCAGTACTTC.

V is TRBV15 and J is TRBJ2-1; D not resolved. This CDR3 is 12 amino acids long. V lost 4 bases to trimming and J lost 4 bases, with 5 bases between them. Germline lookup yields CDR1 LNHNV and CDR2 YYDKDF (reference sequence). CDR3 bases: TGTGCCACCAGCAACACGTACAATGAGCAGTTCTTC. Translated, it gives CATSNTYNEQFF.

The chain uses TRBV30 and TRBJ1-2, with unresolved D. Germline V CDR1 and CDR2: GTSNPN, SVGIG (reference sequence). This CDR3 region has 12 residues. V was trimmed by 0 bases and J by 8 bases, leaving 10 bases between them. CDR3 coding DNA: TGTGCCTGGAGTGTACAGTCGGCCGGCTACACCTTC. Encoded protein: CAWSVQSAGYTF.

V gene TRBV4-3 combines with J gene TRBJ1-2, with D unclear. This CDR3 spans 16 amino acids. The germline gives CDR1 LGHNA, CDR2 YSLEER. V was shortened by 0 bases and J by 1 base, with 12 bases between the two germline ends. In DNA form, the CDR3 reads TGCGCCAGCAGCCAAGATAGGCGGGAGTTTAACTATGGCTACACCTTC. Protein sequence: CASSQDRREFNYGYTF.

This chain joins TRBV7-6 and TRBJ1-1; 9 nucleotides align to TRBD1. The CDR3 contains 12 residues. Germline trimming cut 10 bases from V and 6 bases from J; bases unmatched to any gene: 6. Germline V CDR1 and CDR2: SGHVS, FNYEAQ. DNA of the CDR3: TGTGCCACTGGGGACAGGGTCTCTGAAGCTTTCTTT. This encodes CATGDRVSEAFF.

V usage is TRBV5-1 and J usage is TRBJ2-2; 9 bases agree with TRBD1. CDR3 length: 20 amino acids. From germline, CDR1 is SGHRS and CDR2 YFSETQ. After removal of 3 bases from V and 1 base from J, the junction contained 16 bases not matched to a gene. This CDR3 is CASSSGQGRLAAKNTGELFF. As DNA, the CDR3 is TGCGCCAGCAGCTCGGGACAGGGAAGGCTGGCGGCCAAGAACACCGGGGAGCTGTTTTTT.

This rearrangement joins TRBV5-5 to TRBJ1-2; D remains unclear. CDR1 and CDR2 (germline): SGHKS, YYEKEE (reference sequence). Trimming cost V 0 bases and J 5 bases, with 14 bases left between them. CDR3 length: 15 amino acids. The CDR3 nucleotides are TGTGCCAGCAGCTTGGGAAGCCCGGGAGGGTATGGCTACACCTTC. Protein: CASSLGSPGGYGYTF. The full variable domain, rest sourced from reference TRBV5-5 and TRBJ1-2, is DAGVTQSPTHLIKTRGQQVTLRCSPISGHKSVSWYQQVLGQGPQFIFQYYEKEERGRGNFPDRFSARQFPNYSSELNVNALLLGDSALYLCASSLGSPGGYGYTFGSGTRLTVV.

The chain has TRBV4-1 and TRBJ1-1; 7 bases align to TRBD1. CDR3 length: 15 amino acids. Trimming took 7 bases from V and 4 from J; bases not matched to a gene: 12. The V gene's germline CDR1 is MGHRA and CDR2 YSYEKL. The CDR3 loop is CASTSDREGSTEAFF. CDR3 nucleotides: TGCGCCAGCACCTCCGACAGGGAAGGAAGCACTGAAGCTTTCTTT.

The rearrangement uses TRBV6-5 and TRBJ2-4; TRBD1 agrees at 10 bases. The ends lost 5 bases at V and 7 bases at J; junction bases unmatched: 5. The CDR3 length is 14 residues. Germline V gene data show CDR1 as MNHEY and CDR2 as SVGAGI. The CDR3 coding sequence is TGTGCCAGCAGTCCCGGGACAGGGGTGAACATTCAGTACTTC. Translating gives CASSPGTGVNIQYF.

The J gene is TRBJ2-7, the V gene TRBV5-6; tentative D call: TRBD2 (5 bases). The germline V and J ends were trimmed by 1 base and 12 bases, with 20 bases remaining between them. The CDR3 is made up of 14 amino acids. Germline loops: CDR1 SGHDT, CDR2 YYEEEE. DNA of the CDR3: TGTGCCAGCAGCTTGAACCTGGAGGCCACTAGTCGGTACTTC. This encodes CASSLNLEATSRYF.

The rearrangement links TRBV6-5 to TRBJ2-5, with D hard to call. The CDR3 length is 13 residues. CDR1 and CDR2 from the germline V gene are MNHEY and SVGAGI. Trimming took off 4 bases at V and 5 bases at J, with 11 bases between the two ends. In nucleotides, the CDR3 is TGTGCCAGCAGTTCGGTAAAGGAGGAGACCCAGTACTTC. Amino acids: CASSSVKEETQYF.

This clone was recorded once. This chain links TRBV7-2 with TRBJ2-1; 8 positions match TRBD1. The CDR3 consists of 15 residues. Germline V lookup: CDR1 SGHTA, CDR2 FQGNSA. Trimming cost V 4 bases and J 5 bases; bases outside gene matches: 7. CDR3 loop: CASSSWTGPHNEQFF. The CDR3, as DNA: TGTGCCAGCAGCTCGTGGACAGGGCCTCACAATGAGCAGTTCTTC.